This passage covers 2 T cell receptor beta chains from one sample sequenced in a study of T cells in localized non-small cell lung cancer. Method: immunoSEQ multiplex PCR; TCRdb's copy keeps in-frame clones and lacks some. This table holds roughly 9,900 clones, roughly 94% found once. Sequenced here: peripheral blood, sampled before any cancer treatment. These receptors all stem from a woman aged 40-70 years with stage I squamous cell lung carcinoma.

The rearrangement uses TRBV6-1 and TRBJ1-1; TRBD1 is a possible D gene (6 bases). This CDR3 is built from 14 residues. V lost 6 bases to trimming and J lost 1 base, with 12 bases between them. Germline CDR1 is MNHNS and CDR2 is SASEGT. The CDR3 protein is CASRQTGANTEAFF. The CDR3 region has the DNA TGTGCCAGCAGACAGACGGGGGCGAACACTGAAGCTTTCTTT.

The V call is TRBV5-4, the J call TRBJ2-5; 7 bases fit TRBD1. J gave up 2 bases and V 3 bases, and 4 bases lay outside the gene matches. The CDR3 extends over 14 amino acids. The V gene's germline CDR1 is SGHNT and CDR2 YYREEE (reference sequence). For the CDR3, the DNA is TGTGCCAGCAGCTCAACAGGGGTACAAGAGACCCAGTACTTC. Translating gives CASSSTGVQETQYF.